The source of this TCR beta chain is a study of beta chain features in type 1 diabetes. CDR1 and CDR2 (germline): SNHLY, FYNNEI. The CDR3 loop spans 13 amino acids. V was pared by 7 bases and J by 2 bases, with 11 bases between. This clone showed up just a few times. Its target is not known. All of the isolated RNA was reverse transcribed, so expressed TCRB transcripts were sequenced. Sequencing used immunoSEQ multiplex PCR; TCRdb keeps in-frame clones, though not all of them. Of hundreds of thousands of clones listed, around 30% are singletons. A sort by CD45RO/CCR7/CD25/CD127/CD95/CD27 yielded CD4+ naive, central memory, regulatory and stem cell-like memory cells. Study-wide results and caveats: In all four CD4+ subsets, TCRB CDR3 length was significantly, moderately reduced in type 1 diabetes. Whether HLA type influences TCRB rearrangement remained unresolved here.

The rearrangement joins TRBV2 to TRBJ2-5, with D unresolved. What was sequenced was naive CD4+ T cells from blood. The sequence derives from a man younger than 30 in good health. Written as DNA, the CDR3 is TGTGCCAGCACATTGGGTCAGCAAGAGACCCAGTACTTC. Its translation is CASTLGQQETQYF.